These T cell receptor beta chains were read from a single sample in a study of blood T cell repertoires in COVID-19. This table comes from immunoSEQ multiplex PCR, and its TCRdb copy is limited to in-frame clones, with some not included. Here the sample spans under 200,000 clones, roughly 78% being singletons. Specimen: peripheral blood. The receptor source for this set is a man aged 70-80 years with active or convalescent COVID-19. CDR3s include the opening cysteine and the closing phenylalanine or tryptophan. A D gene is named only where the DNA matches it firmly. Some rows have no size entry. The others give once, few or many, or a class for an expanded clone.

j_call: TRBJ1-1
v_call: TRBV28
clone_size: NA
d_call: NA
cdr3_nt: TGTGCCAGCCCTGCGAGAGGGGGGGAGGGCGGTACTGAAGCTTTCTTT
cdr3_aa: CASPARGGEGGTEAFF

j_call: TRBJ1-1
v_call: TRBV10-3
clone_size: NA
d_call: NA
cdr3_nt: TGTGCCAGTTGGCCCGGGAGGCTGGAGGCTGAAGCTTTCTTT
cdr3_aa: CASWPGRLEAEAFF

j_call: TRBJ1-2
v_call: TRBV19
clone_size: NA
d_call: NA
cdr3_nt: TGTGCCAGTAGAGAAGCCGTCTATGGCTACACCTTC
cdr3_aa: CASREAVYGYTF

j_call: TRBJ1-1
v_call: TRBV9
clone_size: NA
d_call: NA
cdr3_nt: TGTGCCAGCAGCGTGGGGAGCACCGCTGGAATGAACACTGAAGCTTTCTTT
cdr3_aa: CASSVGSTAGMNTEAFF

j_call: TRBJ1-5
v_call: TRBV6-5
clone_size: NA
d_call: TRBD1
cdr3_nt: TGTGCCAGCAGTAATGCCGGGACAGGCAATCAGCCCCAGCATTTT
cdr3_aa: CASSNAGTGNQPQHF

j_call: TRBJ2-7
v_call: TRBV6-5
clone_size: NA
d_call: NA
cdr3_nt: TGTGCCAGCAGTACACAGGGAGAACACTACGAGCAGTACTTC
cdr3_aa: CASSTQGEHYEQYF

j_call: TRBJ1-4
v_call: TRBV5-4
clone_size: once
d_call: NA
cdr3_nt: TGTGCCAGCAGCCGGGGGGATGGGGTTCAGGAAAAACTGTTTTTT
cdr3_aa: CASSRGDGVQEKLFF

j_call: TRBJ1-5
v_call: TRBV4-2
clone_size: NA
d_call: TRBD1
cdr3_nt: TGTGCCAGCAGTTCCTATAACGCGGGACAGGGGGCGCCGAGGCATTTT
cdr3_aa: CASSSYNAGQGAPRHF

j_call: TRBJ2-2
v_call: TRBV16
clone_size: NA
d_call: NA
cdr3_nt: TGTGCCAGCAGCCAATATTCCAACGGGGAGCTGTTTTTT
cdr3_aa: CASSQYSNGELFF

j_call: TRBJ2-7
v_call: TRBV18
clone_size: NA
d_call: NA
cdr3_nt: TGTGCCAGCTCCCTCGGGGACACGAGAACCTACGAGCAGTACTTC
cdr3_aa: CASSLGDTRTYEQYF

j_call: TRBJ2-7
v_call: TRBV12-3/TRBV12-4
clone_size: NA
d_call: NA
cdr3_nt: TGTGCCAGCAGCTACTACAGGAGCGAGCAGTACTTC
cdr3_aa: CASSYYRSEQYF

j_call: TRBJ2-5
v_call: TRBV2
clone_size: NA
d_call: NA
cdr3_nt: TGTGCCAGCAGTGGACAGGCCAACCAAGAGACCCAGTACTTC
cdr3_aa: CASSGQANQETQYF

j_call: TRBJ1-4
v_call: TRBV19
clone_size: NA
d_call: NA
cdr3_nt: TGTGCCAGTAGCACCTGGGGGGGGACAACTAATGAAAAACTGTTTTTT
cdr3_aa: CASSTWGGTTNEKLFF

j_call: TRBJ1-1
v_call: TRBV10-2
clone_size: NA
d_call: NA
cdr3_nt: TGCGCCAGCAAGGCGGGGAACACTGAAGCTTTCTTT
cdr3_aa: CASKAGNTEAFF

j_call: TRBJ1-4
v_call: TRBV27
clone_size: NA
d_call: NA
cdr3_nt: TGTGCCAGCAAGTTTCAGGAGGGCAAACTGTTTTTT
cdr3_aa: CASKFQEGKLFF

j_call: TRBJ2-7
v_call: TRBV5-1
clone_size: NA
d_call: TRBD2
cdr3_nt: TGCGCCAGCAGCCCTAGGTTAGCGGGAGTATCCTACGAGCAGTACTTC
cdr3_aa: CASSPRLAGVSYEQYF

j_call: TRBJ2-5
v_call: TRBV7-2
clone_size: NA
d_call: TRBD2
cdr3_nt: TGTGCCAGCAGCTTCAAACGGGACTATCAAGAGACCCAGTACTTC
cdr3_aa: CASSFKRDYQETQYF

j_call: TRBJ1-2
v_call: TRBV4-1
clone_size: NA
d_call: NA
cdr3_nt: TGCGCCAGCAGCCAAGATTTGGACAGTCACTATGGCTACACCTTC
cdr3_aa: CASSQDLDSHYGYTF

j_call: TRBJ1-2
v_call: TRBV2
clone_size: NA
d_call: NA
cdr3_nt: TGTGCCAGCAGTCCCCATGCGGACAGCTATGGCTACACCTTC
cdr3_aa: CASSPHADSYGYTF

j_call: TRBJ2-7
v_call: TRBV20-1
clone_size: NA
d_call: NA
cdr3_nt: TGCAGTGCTAGTTTTGTGGGGACTCCCTACGAGCAGTACTTC
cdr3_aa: CSASFVGTPYEQYF

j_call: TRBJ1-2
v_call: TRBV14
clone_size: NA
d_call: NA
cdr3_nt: TGTGCCAGCAGCTACCGGGGGGGAAATGGCTACACCTTC
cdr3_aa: CASSYRGGNGYTF

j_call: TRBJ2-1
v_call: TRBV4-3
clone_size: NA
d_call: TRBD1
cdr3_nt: TGCGCCAGCAGCCTAAAGTATACCGGGACAGGGAGGGGTGAGCAGTTCTTC
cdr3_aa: CASSLKYTGTGRGEQFF

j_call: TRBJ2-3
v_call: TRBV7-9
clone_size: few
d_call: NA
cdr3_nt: TGTGCCAGCAGTCCGGTGGGCCCCGGCACAGATACGCAGTATTTT
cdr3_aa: CASSPVGPGTDTQYF

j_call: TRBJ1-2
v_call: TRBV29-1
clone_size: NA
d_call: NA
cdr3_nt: TGCAGCGTCTCATCACCGGGGGGCAATGGCTACACCTTC
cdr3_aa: CSVSSPGGNGYTF

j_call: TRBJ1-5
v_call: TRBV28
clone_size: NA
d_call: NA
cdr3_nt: TGTGCCAGCAGGGGGGAGGCGTATCAGCCCCAGCATTTT
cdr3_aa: CASRGEAYQPQHF

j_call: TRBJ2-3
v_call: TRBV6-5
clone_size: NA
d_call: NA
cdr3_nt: TGTGCCAGCAGTTATAGCAGGGCGGGCACAGATACGCAGTATTTT
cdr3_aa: CASSYSRAGTDTQYF

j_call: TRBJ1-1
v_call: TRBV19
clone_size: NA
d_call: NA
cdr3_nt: TGTGCCAGTAGTACCTCCCACAGGGTTCGGGACACTGAAGCTTTCTTT
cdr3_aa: CASSTSHRVRDTEAFF

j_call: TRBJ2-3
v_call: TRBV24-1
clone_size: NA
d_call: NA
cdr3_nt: TGTGCCACCAGTGTCGGAGATACGCAGTATTTT
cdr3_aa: CATSVGDTQYF

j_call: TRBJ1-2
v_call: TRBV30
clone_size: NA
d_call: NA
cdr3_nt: TGTGCCTGGAGTGGTCCCACGTTGGGCAGGGAAGGCTACACCTTC
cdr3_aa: CAWSGPTLGREGYTF

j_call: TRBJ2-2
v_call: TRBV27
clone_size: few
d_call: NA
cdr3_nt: TGTGCCAGCCAGGCACAGGGTTCATCCGGGGAGCTGTTTTTT
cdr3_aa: CASQAQGSSGELFF

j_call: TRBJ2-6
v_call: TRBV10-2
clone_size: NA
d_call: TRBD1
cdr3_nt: TGCGCCAGCAGTGAGATTCGTCTGGGAGTAGGGGGCCCCTCTGGGGCCAACGTCCTGACTTTC
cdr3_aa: CASSEIRLGVGGPSGANVLTF

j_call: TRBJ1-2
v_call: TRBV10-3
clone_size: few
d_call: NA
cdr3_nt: TGTGCCATCAGTGAGCGAGGGGGGGACGACTATGGCTACACCTTC
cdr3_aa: CAISERGGDDYGYTF

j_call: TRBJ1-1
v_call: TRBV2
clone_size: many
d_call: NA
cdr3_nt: TGTGCCAGCAGTGCCGGGAGGGGTAACACTGAAGCTTTCTTT
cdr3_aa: CASSAGRGNTEAFF

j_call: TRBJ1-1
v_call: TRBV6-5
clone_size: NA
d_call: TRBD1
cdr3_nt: TGTGCCAGCAGTTTACAGGGGATTGGCACTGAAGCTTTCTTT
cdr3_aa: CASSLQGIGTEAFF

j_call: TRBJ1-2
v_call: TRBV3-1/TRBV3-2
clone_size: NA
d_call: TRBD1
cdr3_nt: TGTGCCAGCAGCCACAACAGGGGAATCGGGTATGGCTACACCTTC
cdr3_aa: CASSHNRGIGYGYTF

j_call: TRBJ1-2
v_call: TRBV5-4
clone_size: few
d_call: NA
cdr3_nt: TGTGCCAGCAGCCCGAGGGATCGCTATGGCTACACCTTC
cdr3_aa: CASSPRDRYGYTF

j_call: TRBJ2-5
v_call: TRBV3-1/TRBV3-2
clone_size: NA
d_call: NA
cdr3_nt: TGTGCCAGCAGCCAAGATGTAAGAGAGGGGACCCAGTACTTC
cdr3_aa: CASSQDVREGTQYF

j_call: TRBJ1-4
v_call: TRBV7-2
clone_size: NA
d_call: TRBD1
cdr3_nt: TGTGCCAGCAGCTTAGTAGGGACAGGGGGATTGAAAGAAAAACTGTTTTTT
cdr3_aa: CASSLVGTGGLKEKLFF

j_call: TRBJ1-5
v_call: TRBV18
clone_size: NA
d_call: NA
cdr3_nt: TGTGCCAGCTCACCGGGGGGGGCAATGGATCAGCCCCAGCATTTT
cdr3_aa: CASSPGGAMDQPQHF

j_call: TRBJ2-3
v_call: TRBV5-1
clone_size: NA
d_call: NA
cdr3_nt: TGCGCCAGCAGCTTGGCCGGTGACTCTAGCACAGATACGCAGTATTTT
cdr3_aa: CASSLAGDSSTDTQYF

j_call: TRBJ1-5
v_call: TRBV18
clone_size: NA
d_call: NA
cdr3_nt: TGTGCCAGCTCACCAAAGTCAGGGATTGAGGGCAATCAGCCCCAGCATTTT
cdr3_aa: CASSPKSGIEGNQPQHF

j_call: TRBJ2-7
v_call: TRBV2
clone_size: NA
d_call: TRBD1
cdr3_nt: TGTGCCAGCAGGGGGTCGGGACAGTCTCAGTACGAGCAGTACTTC
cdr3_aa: CASRGSGQSQYEQYF